The 11 T cell receptor beta chains listed next were all sequenced from one sample in a study of identical twins. Via MiXCR, TCRdb re-called the 5' RACE reads, giving one row per CDR3 protein. The table lists 550,000 to 700,000 distinct CDR3 sequences, around 21% of them singletons. The same sample was also studied in work on T cells expressing NK-cell markers.

The sequenced sample was PBMCs. These TCRs come from a woman aged 18-29 years in good health.

The chain is built from TRBV7-2 and TRBJ2-1; 9 bases map to TRBD2. The CDR3 loop spans 15 amino acids. Germline CDR1 SGHTA, CDR2 FQGNSA. V dropped 1 base and J dropped 7; count of bases not matched to a gene: 5. The chain's CDR3 is CASSLGLAASNEQFF. The CDR3 nucleotides read TGTGCCAGCAGCTTAGGACTAGCGGCGTCTAATGAGCAGTTCTTC. The full variable domain, in which reference TRBV7-2 and TRBJ2-1 provide the parts outside the CDR3, is GAGVSQSPSNKVTEKGKDVELRCDPISGHTALYWYRQSLGQGLEFLIYFQGNSAPDKSGLPSDRFSAERTGGSVSTLTIQRTQQEDSAVYLCASSLGLAASNEQFFGPGTRLTVL.

The sample holds many counts of this clonotype. The genes are TRBV3-1 and TRBJ2-3; 8 positions match TRBD2. Germline lookup yields CDR1 LGHDT and CDR2 YNNKEL (reference sequence). CDR3 length equals 17 residues. With V trimmed by 0 bases and J by 1 base, 6 bases remained unmatched. The CDR3, as DNA: TGTGCCAGCAGCCAAGACGCCAGCGGGGGTCGCACAGATACGCAGTATTTT. Its translation is CASSQDASGGRTDTQYF.

The chain uses TRBV3-1 and TRBJ2-7; 9 bases agree with TRBD2. Looked up from germline, CDR1 is LGHDT and CDR2 is YNNKEL (reference sequence). V trimming: 3 bases; J trimming: 5 bases; junction bases outside the gene matches: 5. The CDR3 contains 14 residues. The CDR3 protein is CASSHLAGQHEQYF. The CDR3 DNA follows: TGTGCCAGCAGCCACCTAGCGGGGCAACACGAGCAGTACTTC.

This chain uses TRBV25-1 with TRBJ2-7; a weak D match, TRBD1 (5 bases). Germline-derived CDR1 and CDR2 are MGHDK and SYGVNS. This CDR3 comprises 12 residues. V gave up 5 bases and J gave up 6 bases, with 11 bases separating them. CDR3 amino acids: CASSQGMREQYF. CDR3 nucleotide sequence: TGTGCCAGCAGTCAGGGTATGCGCGAGCAGTACTTC.

The CDR3 DNA reads TGTGCCAGCAGTGTACTAGCGGGAGAAGGAGATACGCAGTATTTT. It encodes CASSVLAGEGDTQYF. This chain joins TRBV25-1 and TRBJ2-3; 11 bases agree with TRBD2. This CDR3 has 15 residues. Germline CDR1 and CDR2: MGHDK and SYGVNS. J gave up 5 bases and V 4 bases, and 5 bases lay outside the gene matches.

The table lists this clonotype with a few counts. The genes are TRBV5-1 and TRBJ2-5, with a tentative D call TRBD1 (5 bases). V lost 4 bases and J lost 3, with 13 bases in between. This CDR3 contains 14 residues. Per germline, CDR1 SGHRS and CDR2 YFSETQ. The CDR3 region has the DNA TGCGCCAGCAGCGACCAGGGCCGGGAAGAGACCCAGTACTTC. Amino acid sequence: CASSDQGREETQYF. The full variable domain, rest sourced from reference TRBV5-1 and TRBJ2-5, is KAGVTQTPRYLIKTRGQQVTLSCSPISGHRSVSWYQQTPGQGLQFLFEYFSETQRNKGNFPGRFSGRQFSNSRSEMNVSTLELGDSALYLCASSDQGREETQYFGPGTRLLVL.

This clonotype was seen a few times. The chain couples TRBV5-5 to TRBJ2-7; 8 bases match TRBD2. V shed 2 bases, J shed 5 bases, and the junction held 6 bases outside the gene matches. CDR3 length equals 14 residues. Germline assignment: CDR1 SGHKS and CDR2 YYEKEE (reference sequence). The CDR3 DNA is TGTGCCAGCAGCTTAGGCGGGGGGCTAGACGAGCAGTACTTC. It codes for CASSLGGGLDEQYF.

The chain uses TRBV7-6 and TRBJ2-2, with TRBD2 matching over 9 bases. This CDR3 comprises 16 residues. The V and J ends lost 5 bases and 3 bases, in that order; junction bases with no gene match: 7. CDR1 and CDR2 from the germline V gene are SGHVS and FNYEAQ. CDR3 DNA: TGTGCCAGCAGCGCTCCTAGCGGGGTCTACACCGGGGAGCTGTTTTTT. Encoded protein: CASSAPSGVYTGELFF.

This chain links TRBV2 with TRBJ1-1; D remains unclear. Between the trimmed V and J ends, which lost 8 bases and 4 bases, there was a span of 14 bases. Germline V lookup: CDR1 SNHLY, CDR2 FYNNEI. This CDR3 is 13 amino acids long. CDR3 nucleotides: TGTGCCAGCGCGGGGAGGACCGGCACTGAAGCTTTCTTT. Translated: CASAGRTGTEAFF.

The chain has TRBV11-1 and TRBJ1-2; D is perhaps TRBD1 (5 bases). Germline CDR1 and CDR2: SGHAT and FQDESV (reference sequence). This CDR3 is built from 15 residues. The V end lost 1 base, the J end lost 8 bases, and 17 bases lay between the germline ends. CDR3 protein: CASSLVGQGKDGYTF. The CDR3 DNA reads as TGTGCCAGCAGCTTAGTAGGACAAGGAAAAGACGGCTACACCTTC.

This clonotype was seen only a few times. The chain has TRBV7-2 and TRBJ2-7; D unclear. V gave up 2 bases and J gave up 3 bases, with 5 bases separating them. This CDR3 contains 12 residues. CDR1 SGHTA and CDR2 FQGNSA come from the germline V gene. This CDR3 is CASSLPYYEQYF. CDR3 nucleotide sequence: TGTGCCAGCAGCTTACCCTACTACGAGCAGTACTTC.